This record looks at one T cell receptor beta chain sequence and its context. A few counts support this clonotype. Its antigen remains unidentified. No base qualities exist here, and no much larger clone lies one base off it. Unmatched junction bases come to 2, with V trimmed by 1 base and J by 3 bases. Via the germline V gene, CDR1 is SGHVS and CDR2 FNYEAQ. The CDR3 sequence holds 15 residues, the cysteine and phenylalanine included. Only the CDR3 part of the read is kept: 45 bases, read in frame from the first base. The data belong to a study of T cell repertoires in cytomegalovirus infection (dated by TCRdb to between 2018 and 2021). Turning to the overall study: Recently identified HLA-C-restricted CMV epitopes, whose presentation resists viral immunomodulation, were targeted by peptide stimulations together with well-studied HLA-B-restricted epitopes. Donor HLA type was relevant to the analysis, as public TCR beta signatures indicated carriage of CMV infection together with the matching HLA type.

General conclusions and limits of the study: Carriers of CMV infection plus the relevant HLA type were discriminated by the cumulative frequency of public TCR beta family members in the study cohort and in an independent roughly 370-donor cohort. In the ex vivo response, HLA-C-restricted CMV-specific TCR beta clonotypes were dominant, and in two of eight donors the single most frequent clonotype came from this HLA-C-restricted group.

Data came from an Illumina HiSeq 1500. The public reads were reanalyzed by TCRdb: fastp trimming at Q25, MiXCR alignment, in-frame beta chains only. Each CDR3 protein appears once, grouped with its most common genes and DNA. In all, the sample holds approximately 990,000 distinct CDR3 sequences, and 30% to 40% of those were seen once. The top ten clonotypes cover around 15% of the sample. This specimen's treatment or condition label, interpreted: in vitro stimulation with specific CMV peptide epitopes to enrich CMV-specific T cells. The V gene is TRBV7-6 and the J gene is TRBJ1-5, with 8 junctional bases fitting TRBD1. This sequence originates from a human donor in good health (CMV status not recorded). Some clones in this sample may be carry-over from other donors' samples. The sample here was cultured CD8+ T cells from PBMCs, taken from culture after CMV antigen stimulation. CDR3 sequence: CASSLGDRPNQPQHF. In nucleotide form, the sequence is TGTGCCAGCAGCTTAGGGGACAGGCCCAATCAGCCCCAGCATTTT.